These 26 T cell receptor beta chains share one sample of origin, sequenced in a study of blood T cells in healthy people across ages. With a J-beta primer mix and a sample-barcoded 5' primer, a second PCR ran about 6 to 11 cycles. TCRdb processed the 5' RACE reads anew with MiXCR; each CDR3 protein has one entry. Among more than 500,000 distinct CDR3 sequences listed, about 26% were seen once. The sample was also linked to a second study, of T cells of mothers and their children.

The specimen sequenced was blood. The receptors derive from a boy aged 2-9 years in good health.

This clonotype was seen only a few times. V usage is TRBV5-4 and J usage is TRBJ2-7; 12 nucleotides line up with TRBD2. J lost 9 bases, V lost 4 bases, and 11 bases had no gene match. The germline CDR1 and CDR2 sequences are SGHNT and YYREEE (reference sequence). This CDR3 region has 15 residues. CDR3 protein: CASSVGTSGPPGQYF. In nucleotides, the CDR3 is TGTGCCAGCAGCGTGGGGACTAGCGGGCCTCCGGGGCAGTACTTC.

This clonotype was found a few times. The chain carries TRBV5-1 and TRBJ2-1, with 10 bases identical to TRBD2. Germline V gene sequence: CDR1 SGHRS, CDR2 YFSETQ. J gave up 6 bases and V 3 bases, and 9 bases lay outside the gene matches. This CDR3 has 16 amino acids. The DNA for the CDR3 is TGCGCCAGCAGCTACCGGAGACTAGCGGGTAGCAATGAGCAGTTCTTC. Amino acid sequence: CASSYRRLAGSNEQFF.

This clonotype was recorded a few times. The gene calls are TRBV20-1 and TRBJ1-5; D uncertain. The CDR3 loop spans 15 amino acids. V lost 6 bases and J lost 0, with 15 bases in between. Germline V gene lookup returns CDR1 DFQATT and CDR2 SNEGSKA (reference sequence). CDR3 sequence reads: CSAESGTDSNQPQHF. The CDR3 nucleotides read TGCAGTGCCGAATCGGGAACAGATAGCAATCAGCCCCAGCATTTT.

The chain has TRBV4-1 and TRBJ2-5, with TRBD2 matching over 8 bases. The J call could be wrong; TRBJ2-7 is a better fit for the DNA end. This CDR3 has 15 amino acids. Looked up from germline, CDR1 is MGHRA and CDR2 is YSYEKL. CDR3 in amino acids: CASRPGLEAPYEQYF. Here the CDR3 DNA reads TGCGCCAGCAGGCCGGGACTAGAAGCTCCCTACGAGCAGTACTTC.

The chain employs TRBV30 and TRBJ2-2, with a weak D call TRBD1 (5 bases). V dropped 2 bases and J dropped 1 base, with 5 bases sitting between them. Germline values: CDR1 GTSNPN, CDR2 SVGIG (reference sequence). This CDR3 is 13 amino acids long. CDR3 sequence (DNA): TGTGCCTGGAGTACAGGGAACACCGGGGAGCTGTTTTTT. Translation gives CAWSTGNTGELFF.

This clonotype was detected a few times. V and J are TRBV7-9 and TRBJ1-1, with 9 bases fitting TRBD1. CDR3 length equals 13 residues. With 5 bases clipped from V and 6 bases from J, the junction kept 4 bases outside the gene matches. Germline assignment: CDR1 SEHNR and CDR2 FQNEAQ (reference sequence). The CDR3 is CASSADRGSEAFF. The CDR3 region has the DNA TGTGCCAGCAGCGCTGACAGGGGGTCTGAAGCTTTCTTT.

This clonotype was seen a handful of times. This CDR3 reads CASSFGGGLYNEQFF. The CDR3 DNA is TGTGCCAGCAGTTTTGGTGGGGGCCTCTACAATGAGCAGTTCTTC. The chain employs TRBV27 and TRBJ2-5, with D possibly TRBD1 on 6 matching bases. The last part of the DNA fits TRBJ2-1 better; the J call may be wrong. Germline V CDR1 and CDR2: MNHEY, SMNVEV (reference sequence). The CDR3 covers 15 residues.

The chain recombines TRBV7-9 with TRBJ2-3; 15 bases are shared with TRBD2. The CDR3 length is 18 residues. The V segment lost 5 bases and the J segment 0 bases; nucleotides outside the gene matches: 6. Germline values: CDR1 SEHNR, CDR2 FQNEAQ (reference sequence). The CDR3 nucleotides read TGTGCCAGCAGCCCGCCTGGACTAGCGGGGGGGAGCACAGATACGCAGTATTTT. Its translation: CASSPPGLAGGSTDTQYF.

The CDR3 nucleotides are TGTGCCAGCAGCTTGAGGCAGACAGATACGCAGTATTTT. Its translation: CASSLRQTDTQYF. The rearrangement joins TRBV5-5 to TRBJ2-3; D remains unclear. From germline, CDR1 is SGHKS and CDR2 YYEKEE (reference sequence). CDR3 length: 13 residues. V lost 1 base, J lost 3 bases, and 6 bases lay in between.

The table lists this clonotype with a few counts. The rearrangement uses TRBV12-3 or TRBV12-4 and TRBJ2-3; TRBD1 aligns across 7 bases. The CDR3 has 17 amino acids. Trimming removed 3 bases from V and 5 bases from J; junction bases left unmatched: 14. In DNA, the CDR3 is TGTGCCAGCAGTTTTGGGATTTTCGAGGGGGCAATAGATACGCAGTATTTT. Residues: CASSFGIFEGAIDTQYF.

This clonotype was observed a handful of times. The J gene is TRBJ1-6, the V gene TRBV19; D is ambiguous. V dropped 6 bases and J dropped 9 bases, with 15 bases sitting between them. Per the germline V gene, CDR1 is LNHDA and CDR2 is SQIVND (reference sequence). The CDR3 contains 14 residues. The CDR3 nucleotides read TGTGCCAGTAGCCTGGGAGGCCGGGGTTCACCCCTCCACTTT. Translated: CASSLGGRGSPLHF.

The chain is built from TRBV6-2 or TRBV6-3 and TRBJ2-5, with 8 nucleotides matching TRBD2. The length of the CDR3 is 13 residues. V trimming: 6 bases; J trimming: 2 bases; junction bases outside the gene matches: 2. Germline CDR1 is MNHEY and CDR2 is SVGEGT. CDR3 sequence (DNA): TGTGCCAGCAGGACTAGCGCTCAAGAGACCCAGTACTTC. This gives the protein CASRTSAQETQYF.

This chain links TRBV5-1 with TRBJ1-1, with a tentative D call TRBD1 (6 bases). CDR3 size: 13 residues. Germline V gene sequence: CDR1 SGHRS, CDR2 YFSETQ. With 9 bases removed from V and 4 bases from J, the gap between germline ends came to 16 bases. The CDR3: CANVQGMGTEAFF. CDR3 bases: TGCGCCAACGTACAGGGTATGGGCACTGAAGCTTTCTTT.

The chain carries TRBV12-3 or TRBV12-4 and TRBJ2-1, with D possibly being TRBD2 (5 bases). The length of the CDR3 is 16 residues. Trimming pared 3 bases from V and 1 base from J, leaving 13 bases between. The CDR3 sequence: CASSFASGDSYNEQFF. The CDR3 DNA follows: TGTGCCAGCAGTTTTGCGAGCGGAGATTCCTACAATGAGCAGTTCTTC.

The CDR3 bases are TGTGCCAGCAGTGCGGACAGGGACTCCTACGAGCAGTACTTC. Its protein product is CASSADRDSYEQYF. The chain joins TRBV2 to TRBJ2-7; 8 bases match TRBD1. The CDR3 runs to 14 residues. J was trimmed by 0 bases and V by 4 bases; bases with no gene match: 2. Germline loops: CDR1 SNHLY, CDR2 FYNNEI.

In this sample, this clonotype turned up a few times. This sequence joins TRBV5-1 and TRBJ1-4, with a weak D call TRBD1 (5 bases). Germline assignment: CDR1 SGHRS and CDR2 YFSETQ. The CDR3 spans 15 residues. Deletions cut 0 bases from V and 8 bases from J, with 14 bases between. The CDR3 bases are TGCGCCAGCAGCTTGGGCGCAGGACACGGGGAAAAACTGTTTTTT. Its translation is CASSLGAGHGEKLFF.

This clonotype has only a few counts. V usage is TRBV20-1 and J usage is TRBJ1-1; D gene uncertain. Germline lookup yields CDR1 DFQATT and CDR2 SNEGSKA (reference sequence). Deletions cut 3 bases from V and 6 bases from J, with 14 bases between. The CDR3 contains 13 residues. As DNA, the CDR3 is TGCAGTGCTAGGAGGGTTGATGGACCTGAAGCTTTCTTT. Protein product: CSARRVDGPEAFF.

A single count supports this clonotype. CDR3 coding DNA: TGTGCCATCAGTGGGACAGCGGGGTCTGGTTCCGAGACCCAGTACTTC. Translating it yields CAISGTAGSGSETQYF. The V call is TRBV10-3, the J call TRBJ2-1; D may be TRBD2 (7 bases). TRBJ2-5 explains the end of the DNA better; the J call may be wrong. CDR1 ENHRY and CDR2 SYGVKD come from the germline V gene. This CDR3 comprises 16 residues.

This sequence joins TRBV14 and TRBJ2-1; 7 positions agree with TRBD2. V lost 1 base to trimming and J lost 4 bases; unmatched junction nucleotides: 10. The CDR3 has 17 amino acids. The V gene's germline CDR1 is SGHDN and CDR2 FVKESK. Here the CDR3 DNA reads TGTGCCAGCAGCCAAGCGTGGGGGGGAAGTCCGTACAATGAGCAGTTCTTC. Encoded protein: CASSQAWGGSPYNEQFF.

This clonotype occurred a few times. The CDR3 carries no conserved terminal phenylalanine or tryptophan, so it likely arises from a read error. The chain uses TRBV7-8 and TRBJ2-5; no reliable D call. CDR1 is SGHVS and CDR2 is FQNEAQ in the germline V gene. This CDR3 has 13 amino acids. CDR3 bases: TGTGCCGGCAGCTTCGGACCCCGAGAGACCCAGTACTTA. This translates into CAGSFGPRETQYL.

This clonotype has only a few counts. The chain couples TRBV2 to TRBJ2-5; 8 bases match TRBD2. The DNA matches TRBJ2-7 better at its end, which makes the J call doubtful. CDR3 length: 14 amino acids. Germline lookup yields CDR1 SNHLY and CDR2 FYNNEI. DNA of the CDR3: TGTGCCAGCAGTGAGGCTAGCGGGTTCTACGAGCAGTACTTC. Translation: CASSEASGFYEQYF.

The rearrangement links TRBV10-3 to TRBJ1-5, with D possibly matching TRBD1 (6 bases). The length of the CDR3 is 13 residues. Per the germline V gene, CDR1 is ENHRY and CDR2 is SYGVKD. Trimming shortened V by 8 bases and J by 4 bases, and 12 bases separated the two germline ends. As DNA, the CDR3 is TGTGCCATCTTCGCAGGGGCTAATCAGCCCCAGCATTTT. This translates into CAIFAGANQPQHF.

The chain employs TRBV7-9 and TRBJ2-7; TRBD2 matches at 11 bases. The CDR3 spans 14 residues. V shed 5 bases, J shed 5 bases, and the junction held 5 bases outside the gene matches. Germline CDR1 is SEHNR and CDR2 is FQNEAQ (reference sequence). CDR3 protein: CASSLSGRAHEQYF. The CDR3 DNA sequence: TGTGCCAGCAGCCTTAGCGGGAGGGCCCACGAGCAGTACTTC.

In DNA form, the CDR3 reads TGTGCCAGCAGCTCCACGAGGGGACCGCTTGGAAACACCATATATTTT. Protein sequence: CASSSTRGPLGNTIYF. This rearrangement joins TRBV11-2 to TRBJ1-3; possibly TRBD1 for D (5 bases). Germline assignment: CDR1 SGHAT and CDR2 FQNNGV. This CDR3 comprises 16 residues. V dropped 4 bases and J dropped 3 bases, with 16 bases sitting between them.

This clonotype was observed a few times. This chain joins TRBV2 and TRBJ1-5; 9 bases are a match to TRBD1. There are 15 residues in the CDR3. CDR1 is SNHLY, CDR2 FYNNEI, per germline. With 3 bases clipped from V and 2 bases from J, the junction kept 2 bases outside the gene matches. DNA for the CDR3: TGTGCCAGCAGTGACCGGACAGGGGGCAATCAGCCCCAGCATTTT. This translates into CASSDRTGGNQPQHF.

This clonotype has a handful of counts. CDR3 sequence reads: CASSLEQLLSGNTIYF. The DNA for the CDR3 is TGTGCCAGCAGCTTAGAACAGCTGCTCTCTGGAAACACCATATATTTT. J is TRBJ1-3 and V is TRBV7-2; D remains unclear. Germline V CDR1 and CDR2: SGHTA, FQGNSA. V was shortened by 1 base and J by 0 bases, with 10 bases between the two germline ends. CDR3 size: 16 residues.